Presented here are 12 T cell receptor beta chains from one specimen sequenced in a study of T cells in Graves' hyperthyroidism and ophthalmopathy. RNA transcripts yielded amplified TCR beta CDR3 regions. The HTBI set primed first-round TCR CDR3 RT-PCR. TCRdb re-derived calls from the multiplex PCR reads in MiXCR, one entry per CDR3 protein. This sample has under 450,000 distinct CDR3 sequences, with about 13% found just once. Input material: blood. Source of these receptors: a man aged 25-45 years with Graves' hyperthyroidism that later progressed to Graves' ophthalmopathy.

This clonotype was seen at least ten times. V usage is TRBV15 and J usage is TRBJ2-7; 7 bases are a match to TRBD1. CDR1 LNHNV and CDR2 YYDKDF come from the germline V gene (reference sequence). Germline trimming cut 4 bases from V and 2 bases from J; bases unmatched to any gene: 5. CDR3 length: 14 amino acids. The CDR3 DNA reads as TGTGCCACCAGCACCCACAGGGGTCCCTACGAGCAGTACTTC. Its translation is CATSTHRGPYEQYF.

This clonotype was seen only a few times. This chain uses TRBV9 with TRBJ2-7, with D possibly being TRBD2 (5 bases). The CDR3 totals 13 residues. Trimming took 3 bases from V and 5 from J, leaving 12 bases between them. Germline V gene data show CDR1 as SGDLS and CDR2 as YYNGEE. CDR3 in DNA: TGTGCCAGCAGCGCCTCAACTAGAGACGAGCAGTACTTC. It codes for CASSASTRDEQYF.

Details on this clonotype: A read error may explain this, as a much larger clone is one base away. The CDR3 sequence is CSARKGNTEAFF. As DNA, the CDR3 is TGCAGTGCTAGAAAGGGGAACACTGAAGCTTTCTTT. The rearrangement joins TRBV20-1 to TRBJ1-1; D is unclear. The CDR3 extends over 12 amino acids. Germline V gives CDR1 DFQATT, CDR2 SNEGSKA (reference sequence). V shed 2 bases and J shed 1 base, with 5 bases lying between them.

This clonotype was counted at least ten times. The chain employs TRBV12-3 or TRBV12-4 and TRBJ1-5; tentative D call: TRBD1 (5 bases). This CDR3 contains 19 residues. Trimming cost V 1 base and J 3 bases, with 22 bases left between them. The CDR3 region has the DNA TGTGCCAGCAGTTTAGTACTCAGGATAGGAGTGGGGACCAATCAGCCCCAGCATTTT. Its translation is CASSLVLRIGVGTNQPQHF.

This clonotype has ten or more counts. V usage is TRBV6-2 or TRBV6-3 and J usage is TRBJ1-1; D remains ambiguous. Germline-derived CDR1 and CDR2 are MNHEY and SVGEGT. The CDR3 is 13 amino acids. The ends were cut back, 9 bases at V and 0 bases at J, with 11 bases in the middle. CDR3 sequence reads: CASTFPLNTEAFF. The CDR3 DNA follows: TGTGCCAGTACTTTTCCTTTGAACACTGAAGCTTTCTTT.

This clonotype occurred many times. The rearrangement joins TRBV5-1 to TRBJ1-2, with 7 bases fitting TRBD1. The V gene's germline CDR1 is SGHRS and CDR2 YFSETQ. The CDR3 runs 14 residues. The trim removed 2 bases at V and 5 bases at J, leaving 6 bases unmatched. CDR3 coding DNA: TGCGCCAGCAGCTTTCGGGACAGTAGATATGGCTACACCTTC. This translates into CASSFRDSRYGYTF.

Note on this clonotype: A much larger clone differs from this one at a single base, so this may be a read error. CDR3: CASTGLAGSLYERYF. In DNA, the CDR3 is TGTGCCAGCACCGGACTAGCGGGGTCTCTCTACGAGCGGTACTTC. The chain couples TRBV6-1 to TRBJ2-7, with TRBD2 matching over 12 bases. The CDR3 contains 15 residues. Germline CDR1 reads MNHNS; CDR2 reads SASEGT.

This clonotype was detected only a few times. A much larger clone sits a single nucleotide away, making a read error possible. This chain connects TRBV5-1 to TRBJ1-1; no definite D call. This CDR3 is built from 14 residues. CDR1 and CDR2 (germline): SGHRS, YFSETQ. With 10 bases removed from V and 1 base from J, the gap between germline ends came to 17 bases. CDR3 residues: CAGIPGGPNTEAFF. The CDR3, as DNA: TGCGCCGGCATTCCGGGAGGGCCGAACACTGAAGCTTTCTTT.

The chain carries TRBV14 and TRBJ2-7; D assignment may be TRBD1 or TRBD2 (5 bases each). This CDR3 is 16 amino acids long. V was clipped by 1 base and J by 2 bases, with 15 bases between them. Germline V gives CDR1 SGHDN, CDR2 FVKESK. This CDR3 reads CASSQARDPRPYEQYF. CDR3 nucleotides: TGTGCCAGCAGCCAAGCCCGGGACCCCCGACCCTACGAGCAGTACTTC.

Here the CDR3 reads CASVSGQGNEKLFF. The CDR3 nucleotides are TGTGCCAGCGTTAGTGGGCAGGGGAACGAAAAACTGTTTTTT. The chain couples TRBV12-3 or TRBV12-4 to TRBJ1-4; D is possibly TRBD1 (6 bases). V was clipped by 8 bases and J by 8 bases, with 18 bases between them. The CDR3 contains 14 residues.

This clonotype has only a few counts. The CDR3 here is CASSPRSLSETQYF. The CDR3 region has the DNA TGTGCCAGCAGTCCGAGGTCCTTATCGGAGACCCAGTACTTC. The chain joins TRBV7-9 to TRBJ2-5; D is undetermined. The CDR3 is 14 residues long. V was shortened by 6 bases and J by 5 bases, with 16 bases between the two germline ends. Germline assignment: CDR1 SEHNR and CDR2 FQNEAQ (reference sequence).

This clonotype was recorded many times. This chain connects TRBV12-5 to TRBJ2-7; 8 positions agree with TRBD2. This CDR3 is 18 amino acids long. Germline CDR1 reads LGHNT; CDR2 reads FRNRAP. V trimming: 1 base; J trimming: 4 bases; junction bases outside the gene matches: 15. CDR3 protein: CASGLARSGGGQYYEQYF. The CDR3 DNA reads TGTGCTAGTGGTTTGGCCCGATCGGGGGGGGGCCAGTATTACGAGCAGTACTTC.